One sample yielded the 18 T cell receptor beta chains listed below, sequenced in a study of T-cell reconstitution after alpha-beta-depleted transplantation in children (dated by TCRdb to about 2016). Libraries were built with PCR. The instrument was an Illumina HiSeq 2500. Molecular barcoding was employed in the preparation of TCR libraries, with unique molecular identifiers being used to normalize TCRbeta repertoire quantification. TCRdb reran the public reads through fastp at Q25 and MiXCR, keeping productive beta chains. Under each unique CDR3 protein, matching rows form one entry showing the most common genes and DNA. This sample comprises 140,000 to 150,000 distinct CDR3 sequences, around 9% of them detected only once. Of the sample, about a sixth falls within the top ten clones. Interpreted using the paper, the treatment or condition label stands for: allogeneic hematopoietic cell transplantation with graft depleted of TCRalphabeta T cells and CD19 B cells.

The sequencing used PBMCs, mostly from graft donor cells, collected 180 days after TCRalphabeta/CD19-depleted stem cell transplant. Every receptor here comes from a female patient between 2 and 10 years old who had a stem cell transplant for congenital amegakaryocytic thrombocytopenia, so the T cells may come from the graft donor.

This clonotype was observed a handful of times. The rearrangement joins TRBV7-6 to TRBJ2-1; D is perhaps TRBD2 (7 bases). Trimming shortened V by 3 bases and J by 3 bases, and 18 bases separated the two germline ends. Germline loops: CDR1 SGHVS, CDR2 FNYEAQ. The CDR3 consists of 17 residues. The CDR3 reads CASSFRGGPPLYNEQFF. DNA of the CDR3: TGTGCCAGCAGCTTTAGGGGGGGGCCACCGCTCTACAATGAGCAGTTCTTC.

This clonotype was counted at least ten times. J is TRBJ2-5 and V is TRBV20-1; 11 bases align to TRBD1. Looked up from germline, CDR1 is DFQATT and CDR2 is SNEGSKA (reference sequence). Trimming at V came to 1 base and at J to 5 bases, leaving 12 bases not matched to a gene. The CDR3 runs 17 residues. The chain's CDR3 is CSARGWPGQGAWETQYF. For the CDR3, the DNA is TGCAGTGCTAGAGGATGGCCAGGACAGGGGGCATGGGAGACCCAGTACTTC.

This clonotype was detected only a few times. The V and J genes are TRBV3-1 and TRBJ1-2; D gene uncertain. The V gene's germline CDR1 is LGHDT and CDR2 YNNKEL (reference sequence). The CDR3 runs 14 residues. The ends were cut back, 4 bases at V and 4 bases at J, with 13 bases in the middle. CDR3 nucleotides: TGTGCCAGCAGCCCCCTCGGGAACTCCTATGGCTACACCTTC. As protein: CASSPLGNSYGYTF.

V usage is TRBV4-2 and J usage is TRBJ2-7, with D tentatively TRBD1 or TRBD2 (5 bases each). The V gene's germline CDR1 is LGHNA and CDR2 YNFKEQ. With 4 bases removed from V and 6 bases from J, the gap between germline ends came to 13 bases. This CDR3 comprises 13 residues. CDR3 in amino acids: CASSPGLRCEQYF. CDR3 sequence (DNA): TGTGCCAGCAGCCCGGGGCTCCGCTGCGAGCAGTACTTC.

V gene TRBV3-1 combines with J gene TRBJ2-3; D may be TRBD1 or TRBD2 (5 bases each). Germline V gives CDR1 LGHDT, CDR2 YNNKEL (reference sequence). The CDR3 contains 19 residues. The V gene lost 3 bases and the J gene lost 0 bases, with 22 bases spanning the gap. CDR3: CASSQEDRRTIPSTDTQYF. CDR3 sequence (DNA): TGTGCCAGCAGCCAGGAGGACCGCCGGACAATTCCAAGCACAGATACGCAGTATTTT.

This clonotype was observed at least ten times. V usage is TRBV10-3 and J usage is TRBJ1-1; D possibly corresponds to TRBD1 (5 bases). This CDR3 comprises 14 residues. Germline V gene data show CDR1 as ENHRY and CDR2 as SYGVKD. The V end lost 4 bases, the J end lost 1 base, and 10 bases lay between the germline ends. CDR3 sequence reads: CAISAGPGNTEAFF. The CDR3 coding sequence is TGTGCCATCAGTGCGGGGCCAGGGAACACTGAAGCTTTCTTT.

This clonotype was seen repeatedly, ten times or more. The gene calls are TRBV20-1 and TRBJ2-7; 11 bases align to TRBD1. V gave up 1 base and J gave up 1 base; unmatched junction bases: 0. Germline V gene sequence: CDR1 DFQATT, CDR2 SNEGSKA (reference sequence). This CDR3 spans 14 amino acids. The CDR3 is CSARGDRGSYEQYF. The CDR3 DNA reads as TGCAGTGCTAGAGGGGACAGGGGGTCCTACGAGCAGTACTTC.

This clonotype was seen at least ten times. The CDR3 nucleotides are TGCAGTGCTATCCCCCAACAAGAGACCCAGTACTTC. Its translation: CSAIPQQETQYF. The V call is TRBV20-1, the J call TRBJ2-5; D remains ambiguous. The CDR3 has 12 residues. Looked up from germline, CDR1 is DFQATT and CDR2 is SNEGSKA (reference sequence). V lost 4 bases, J lost 2 bases, and 8 bases lay in between.

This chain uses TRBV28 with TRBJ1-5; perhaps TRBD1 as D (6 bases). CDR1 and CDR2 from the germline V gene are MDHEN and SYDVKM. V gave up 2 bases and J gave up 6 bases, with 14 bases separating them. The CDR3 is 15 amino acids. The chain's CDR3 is CASSLDTGSGQPQHF. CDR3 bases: TGTGCCAGCAGTTTAGATACAGGGTCTGGTCAGCCCCAGCATTTT.

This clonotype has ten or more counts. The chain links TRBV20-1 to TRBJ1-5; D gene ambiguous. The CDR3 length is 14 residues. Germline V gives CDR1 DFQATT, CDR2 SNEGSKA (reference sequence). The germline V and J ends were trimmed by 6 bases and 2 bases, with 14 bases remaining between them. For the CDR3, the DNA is TGCAGTGCCATTGATGGGCTGGGCAATCAGCCCCAGCATTTT. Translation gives CSAIDGLGNQPQHF.

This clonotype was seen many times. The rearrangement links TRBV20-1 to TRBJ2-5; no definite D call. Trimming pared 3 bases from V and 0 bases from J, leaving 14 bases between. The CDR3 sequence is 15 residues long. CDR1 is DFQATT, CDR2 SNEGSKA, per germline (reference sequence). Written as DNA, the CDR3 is TGCAGTGCTAGGGGCCGCAATCTGTACCAAGAGACCCAGTACTTC. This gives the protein CSARGRNLYQETQYF.

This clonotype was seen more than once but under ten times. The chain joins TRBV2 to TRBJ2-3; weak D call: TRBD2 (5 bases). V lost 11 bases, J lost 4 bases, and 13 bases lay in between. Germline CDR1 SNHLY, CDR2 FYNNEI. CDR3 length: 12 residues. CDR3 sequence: CAGTKEADTQYF. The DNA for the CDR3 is TGTGCCGGTACTAAGGAGGCAGATACGCAGTATTTT.

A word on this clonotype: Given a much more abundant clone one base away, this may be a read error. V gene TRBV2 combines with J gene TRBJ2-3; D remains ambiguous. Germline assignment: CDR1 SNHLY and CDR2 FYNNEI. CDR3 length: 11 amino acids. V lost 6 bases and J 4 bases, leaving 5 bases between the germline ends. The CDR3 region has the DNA TGTGCCAGCAGGACCGCAGATACGCAGTATTTT. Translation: CASRTADTQYF.

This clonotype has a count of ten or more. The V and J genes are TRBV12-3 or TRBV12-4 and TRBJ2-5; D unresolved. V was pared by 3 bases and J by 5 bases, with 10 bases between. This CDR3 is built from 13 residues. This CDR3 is CASSLWARETQYF. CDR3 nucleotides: TGTGCCAGCAGTTTGTGGGCAAGGGAGACCCAGTACTTC.

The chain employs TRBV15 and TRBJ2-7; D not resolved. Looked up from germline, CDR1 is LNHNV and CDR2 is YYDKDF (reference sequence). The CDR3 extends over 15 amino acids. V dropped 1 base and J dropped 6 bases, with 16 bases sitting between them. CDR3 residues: CATSRVATTDGEQYF. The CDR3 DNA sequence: TGTGCCACCAGCAGAGTGGCGACAACCGACGGCGAGCAGTACTTC.

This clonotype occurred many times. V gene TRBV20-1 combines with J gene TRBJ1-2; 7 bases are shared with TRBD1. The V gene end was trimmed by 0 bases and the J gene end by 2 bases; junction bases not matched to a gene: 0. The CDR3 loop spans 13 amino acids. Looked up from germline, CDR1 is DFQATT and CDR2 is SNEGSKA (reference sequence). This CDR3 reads CSAREGGNYGYTF. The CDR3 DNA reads TGCAGTGCTAGAGAAGGGGGCAACTATGGCTACACCTTC.

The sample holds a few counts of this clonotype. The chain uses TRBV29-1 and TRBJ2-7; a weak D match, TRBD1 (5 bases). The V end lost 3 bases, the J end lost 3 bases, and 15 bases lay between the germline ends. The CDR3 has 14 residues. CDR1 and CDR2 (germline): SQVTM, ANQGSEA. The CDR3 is CSVDKCRELYEQYF. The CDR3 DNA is TGCAGCGTTGATAAGTGCAGGGAACTCTACGAGCAGTACTTC.

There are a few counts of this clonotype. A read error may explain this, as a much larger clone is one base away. The CDR3, as DNA: TGTGCCAGCACAACCCAGGGAGAGACAGGGGTTTTCTTC. Its translation: CASTTQGETGVFF. V and J are TRBV7-9 and TRBJ2-1, with TRBD1 matching over 8 bases. This CDR3 contains 13 residues. Germline V gene sequence: CDR1 SEHNR, CDR2 FQNEAQ (reference sequence). V dropped 7 bases and J dropped 16; count of bases not matched to a gene: 15.